This TCR beta chain was profiled in a study of T cell responses to AZD1222 COVID-19 vaccine. In the case of this clone: The sample has other DNA sequences that encode this CDR3 too.

Assay: immunoSEQ multiplex PCR; the TCRdb copy retains only in-frame clones and omits some. The table includes 150,000 to 200,000 clones, 90% to 95% detected once. From germline, CDR1 is SGHTA and CDR2 FQGNSA. The CDR3 spans 13 residues. V lost 1 base and J 5 bases, leaving 6 bases between the germline ends. The sequence was obtained from an adult who received the AZD1222 COVID-19 vaccine. V gene TRBV7-2 combines with J gene TRBJ2-1; unclear D gene. Sequenced here: peripheral blood, sampled 28 days after the second AZD1222 dose. The DNA of the CDR3 is TGTGCCAGCAGCTTAGGCCCAAACAATGAGCAGTTCTTC. It translates to CASSLGPNNEQFF.